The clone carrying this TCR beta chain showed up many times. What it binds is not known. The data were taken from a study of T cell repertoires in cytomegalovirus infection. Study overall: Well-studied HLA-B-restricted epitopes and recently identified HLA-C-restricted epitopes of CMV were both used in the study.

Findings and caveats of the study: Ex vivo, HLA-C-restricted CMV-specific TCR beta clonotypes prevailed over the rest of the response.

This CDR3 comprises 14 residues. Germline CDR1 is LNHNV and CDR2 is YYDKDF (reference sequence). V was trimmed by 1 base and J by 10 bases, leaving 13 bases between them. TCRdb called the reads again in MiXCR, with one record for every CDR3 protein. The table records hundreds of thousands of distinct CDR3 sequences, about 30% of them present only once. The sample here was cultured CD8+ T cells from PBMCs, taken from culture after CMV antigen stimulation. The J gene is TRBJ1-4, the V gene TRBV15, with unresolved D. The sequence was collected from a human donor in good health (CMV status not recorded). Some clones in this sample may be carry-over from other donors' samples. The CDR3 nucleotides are TGTGCCACCAGCAGAGCTTCCGCGGCGGTAAAACTGTTTTTT. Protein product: CATSRASAAVKLFF.